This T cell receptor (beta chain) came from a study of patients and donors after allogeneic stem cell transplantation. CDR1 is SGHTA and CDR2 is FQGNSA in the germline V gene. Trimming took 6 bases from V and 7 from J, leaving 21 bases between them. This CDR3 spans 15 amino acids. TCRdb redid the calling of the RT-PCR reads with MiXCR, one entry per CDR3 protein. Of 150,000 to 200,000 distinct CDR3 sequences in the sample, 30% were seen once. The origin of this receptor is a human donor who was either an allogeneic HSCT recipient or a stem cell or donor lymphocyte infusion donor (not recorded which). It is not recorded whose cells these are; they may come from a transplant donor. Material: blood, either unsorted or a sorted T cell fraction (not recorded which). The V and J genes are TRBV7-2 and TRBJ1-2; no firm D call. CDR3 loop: CASSTFGYRQLGYTF. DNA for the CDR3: TGTGCCAGCAGTACCTTCGGTTACCGGCAGCTTGGCTACACCTTC.